These 11 T cell receptor beta chains originate from one sample sequenced in a study of shared clonotypes between healthy human individuals. This table comes from immunoSEQ multiplex PCR, and its TCRdb copy is limited to in-frame clones, with some not included. The sample lists roughly 2,000,000 clones; just under 95% were seen once. Naive CD8 cells were CD45RO-negative, positively selected for CCR7, excluding terminally differentiated effector memory CD45RA+ cells. Specimen: naive CD8+ T cells from PBMCs. The receptors were sampled from a man aged 18-30 years in good health. Some clones in this sample may be carry-over from other donors' samples.

This clone was detected only a few times. Written as DNA, the CDR3 is TGTGCCACCAGCCGGGACAGATTTCTGGGAGAGACCCAGTACTTC. This codes for CATSRDRFLGETQYF. The gene calls are TRBV15 and TRBJ2-5; 7 bases align to TRBD1. V gave up 5 bases and J gave up 4 bases; unmatched junction bases: 10. In germline, CDR1 is LNHNV, CDR2 YYDKDF (reference sequence). There are 15 residues in the CDR3. The variable domain in full, completed from reference TRBV15 and TRBJ2-5, reads DAMVIQNPRYQVTQFGKPVTLSCSQTLNHNVMYWYQQKSSQAPKLLFHYYDKDFNNEADTPDNFQSRRPNTSFCFLDIRSPGLGDTAMYLCATSRDRFLGETQYFGPGTRLLVL.

The chain recombines TRBV9 with TRBJ2-1; 7 bases match TRBD1. Losses at the gene ends were 3 bases for V and 7 bases for J; bases not matched to a gene: 10. Germline V lookup: CDR1 SGDLS, CDR2 YYNGEE. The CDR3 contains 15 residues. CDR3 sequence reads: CASSARDSKLNEQFF. The CDR3 region has the DNA TGTGCCAGCAGCGCCCGGGACAGCAAATTGAATGAGCAGTTCTTC.

The chain employs TRBV7-2 and TRBJ2-3; 9 bases map to TRBD2. The germline gives CDR1 SGHTA, CDR2 FQGNSA. There are 17 residues in the CDR3. V lost 0 bases and J lost 4; bases outside the gene matches: 8. CDR3 nucleotide sequence: TGTGCCAGCAGCTTAGCGGGTGCGGGAGGGCCCTCAGATACGCAGTATTTT. It is translated as CASSLAGAGGPSDTQYF.

The chain couples TRBV19 to TRBJ2-7; 7 positions agree with TRBD2. The CDR3 is made up of 14 amino acids. CDR1 and CDR2 (germline): LNHDA, SQIVND (reference sequence). Trimming at V came to 1 base and at J to 4 bases, leaving 4 bases not matched to a gene. The CDR3 sequence is CASSIGLAEYEQYF. The CDR3 nucleotides read TGTGCCAGTAGTATAGGGCTAGCGGAATACGAGCAGTACTTC.

V and J are TRBV30 and TRBJ2-5; D unclear. V was cut by 3 bases and J by 4 bases, with 18 bases left in between. Germline CDR1 reads GTSNPN; CDR2 reads SVGIG (reference sequence). This CDR3 spans 15 amino acids. The CDR3 sequence: CAWRPRAGVGETQYF. Written as DNA, the CDR3 is TGTGCCTGGAGGCCAAGGGCAGGAGTTGGAGAGACCCAGTACTTC. The complete variable domain, with remaining parts taken from reference TRBV30 and TRBJ2-5, reads SQTIHQWPATLVQPVGSPLSLECTVEGTSNPNLYWYRQAAGRGLQLLFYSVGIGQISSEVPQNLSASRPQDRQFILSSKKLLLSDSGFYLCAWRPRAGVGETQYFGPGTRLLVL.

This chain joins TRBV2 and TRBJ2-7, with 12 nucleotides matching TRBD2. This CDR3 comprises 16 residues. The germline gives CDR1 SNHLY, CDR2 FYNNEI. After removal of 3 bases from V and 4 bases from J, the junction contained 7 bases not matched to a gene. The CDR3 nucleotides read TGTGCCAGCAGTGAGTCTAGCGGGAGGGCCGGGTACGAGCAGTACTTC. Its protein product is CASSESSGRAGYEQYF.

This chain uses TRBV28 with TRBJ2-7; D might be TRBD1 (6 bases). Per the germline V gene, CDR1 is MDHEN and CDR2 is SYDVKM. Trimming shortened V by 6 bases and J by 5 bases, and 14 bases separated the two germline ends. There are 13 residues in the CDR3. CDR3 sequence: CASSSRGNDEQYF. CDR3 nucleotide sequence: TGTGCCAGCAGCAGCAGGGGTAACGACGAGCAGTACTTC.

The chain uses TRBV11-2 and TRBJ2-1; D remains unclear. Trimming removed 5 bases from V and 5 bases from J, with 16 bases in between. Germline-derived CDR1 and CDR2 are SGHAT and FQNNGV. This CDR3 comprises 15 residues. The CDR3, as DNA: TGTGCCAGCAGCCCCAGTCGGCAGCTAAACAATGAGCAGTTCTTC. Translation gives CASSPSRQLNNEQFF.

This rearrangement joins TRBV12-2 to TRBJ2-1. TRBV12-2 is a recognized pseudogene. The CDR3 has 11 amino acids. CDR3 loop: CASRWDQEQFF. DNA of the CDR3: TGTGCAAGTCGCTGGGACCAAGAGCAGTTCTTC.

The rearrangement links TRBV28 to TRBJ1-2; TRBD1 is a possible D gene (5 bases). With 2 bases removed from V and 5 bases from J, the gap between germline ends came to 12 bases. The CDR3 is made up of 14 amino acids. The germline V gene has CDR1 MDHEN and CDR2 SYDVKM. CDR3 loop: CASSLIVGEYGYTF. The CDR3 DNA is TGTGCCAGCAGTTTAATCGTGGGGGAATATGGCTACACCTTC.

For this clone: This sample also contains other DNA sequences that code for the same CDR3. The J gene is TRBJ2-1, the V gene TRBV28; D is unresolved. V lost 6 bases, J lost 3 bases, and 12 bases lay in between. This CDR3 has 14 amino acids. CDR1 is MDHEN, CDR2 SYDVKM, per germline. CDR3 protein: CASSPPGRYNEQFF. The CDR3 region has the DNA TGTGCCAGCAGCCCCCCCGGGCGCTACAATGAGCAGTTCTTC.